The entry below gives a single T cell receptor (beta chain) sequence along with its context. Its antigen is currently unknown. This sample stems from a study of T cells expressing NK-cell markers. Study summary: Beta-chain profiling covered CD3+CD56+NKG2C+, CD3+CD56+NKG2C- and CD3+CD56-NKG2C+ sorted subsets.

TCRdb reprocessed the 5' RACE reads; each CDR3 protein has one entry and no DNA is given. The sample has 400,000 or so distinct CDR3 sequences; the top ten hold roughly 10%. There are 14 residues in the CDR3. Germline CDR1 and CDR2: DFQATT and SNEGSKA (reference sequence). Regarding the study as a whole: Roughly 6 donors showed dominant NKG2C+ clonotypes comprising about 1.0-7.0% of their CD8+ T cells.

The chain has TRBV20-1 and TRBJ1-2; TCRdb returns TRBD1, unconfirmable since there is no DNA. The sequencing sample was made of blood T cells: a sorted CD56 or NKG2C T cell subset, CD4+ or CD8+ T cells, or bulk PBMC T cells (not recorded which). This TCR was sampled from a woman aged 45-65 years in good health. The chain's CDR3 is CSAGSQDRAKGYTF.